Described below is a single T cell receptor (beta chain) sequence and its context. For CDR3 and TCR beta VDJ profiling, genomic DNA was the template used. Using its own MiXCR run on the reads, TCRdb lists one record per CDR3 protein. The sample contains more than 250,000 distinct CDR3 sequences, roughly 50% of which appear only once. The data were obtained in a study of CD8+CD57+ T cells in acquired aplastic anemia. V trimming: 6 bases; J trimming: 1 base; junction bases outside the gene matches: 3. Germline assignment: CDR1 MNHNY and CDR2 SVGAGI (reference sequence). CDR3 length equals 15 residues. The rearrangement uses TRBV6-6 and TRBJ2-3; 11 nucleotides agree with TRBD2. The source is a human donor with severe aplastic anemia or a healthy control (not recorded which). The sample taken for sequencing was sorted CD4+, CD8+, or CD8+CD57+ T cells (not recorded which) from PBMCs. Here the CDR3 reads CASRGLAGGTDTQYF. The CDR3 bases are TGTGCCAGCAGAGGACTAGCGGGCGGCACAGATACGCAGTATTTT.